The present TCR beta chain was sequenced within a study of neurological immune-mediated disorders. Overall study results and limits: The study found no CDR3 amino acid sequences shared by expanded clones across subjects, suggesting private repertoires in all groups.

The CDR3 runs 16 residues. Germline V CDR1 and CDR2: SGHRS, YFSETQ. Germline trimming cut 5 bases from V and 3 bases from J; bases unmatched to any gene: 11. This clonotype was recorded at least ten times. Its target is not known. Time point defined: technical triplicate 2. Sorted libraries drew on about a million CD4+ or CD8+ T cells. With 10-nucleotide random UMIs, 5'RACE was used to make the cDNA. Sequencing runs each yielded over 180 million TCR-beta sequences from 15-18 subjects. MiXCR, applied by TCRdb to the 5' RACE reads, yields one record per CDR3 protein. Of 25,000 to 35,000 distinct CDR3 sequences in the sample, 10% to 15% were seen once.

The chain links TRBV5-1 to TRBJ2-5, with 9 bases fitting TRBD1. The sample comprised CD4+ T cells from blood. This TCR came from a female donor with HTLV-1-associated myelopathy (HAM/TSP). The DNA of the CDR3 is TGCGCCAGCAGATACCTAACAGGGGGCGCGGAAGAGACCCAGTACTTC. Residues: CASRYLTGGAEETQYF. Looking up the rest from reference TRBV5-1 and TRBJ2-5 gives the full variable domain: KAGVTQTPRYLIKTRGQQVTLSCSPISGHRSVSWYQQTPGQGLQFLFEYFSETQRNKGNFPGRFSGRQFSNSRSEMNVSTLELGDSALYLCASRYLTGGAEETQYFGPGTRLLVL.